This T cell receptor beta chain was identified during a study of blood T cells in healthy people across ages (dated by TCRdb to between 2014 and 2017). For context, the study as a whole: Template switching captured roughly one uniquely barcoded TCR beta cDNA molecule per two T cells in model experiments. To avoid experimental bias, donors of different ages were distributed randomly across sequencing lanes. The donors were split into four age groups: young (average about 16 years), middle-aged (roughly 39), aged (about 62) and long-lived (more than 80). Two additional independent replicas of 1 million unique cDNA reads from the same blood draw were analyzed for two donors (one aged 18 to 30 and one aged 80 or older). The study measured age-related changes in TCR beta repertoire diversity using deep sequencing normalized with unique cDNA molecular identifiers. Results and caveats for the whole study, not just this receptor: Estimates of total diversity from one million sequenced T cells were regarded as lower bounds and underestimates. Donor CMV infection status was unknown, potentially confounding age-related changes in expanded clonotypes. The percentage of naive T cells measured by flow cytometry correlated strongly with observed TCR beta diversity. Observed TCR beta diversity per million T cells fell roughly linearly with age, and a significant reduction was already apparent by age around 44. The long-lived group showed more naive CD4+ T cells, fewer expanded clones and increased TCR diversity than the aged group, suggesting age selection. Since profiling was done on bulk unsorted PBMCs, naive and antigen-experienced compartments could not be conclusively compared.

The library was generated by 5' RACE. Instrument on record: Illumina HiSeq 2500. A second PCR of roughly 7 to 12 cycles was run with a J-beta primer mix and a sample-barcoded 5' primer. A unique molecular identifier was introduced onto each TCR beta cDNA molecule by a template-switch 5' adaptor carrying 12 random nucleotides. At least 2.5 million CDR3-containing paired-end reads were obtained from each sample. The Mint cDNA synthesis kit, primed by a TRBC-specific oligonucleotide, was used to synthesize first-strand cDNA from all RNA. All cDNA was treated with uracil-DNA glycosylase and then went through a first 18-cycle PCR with the universal primers M1SS and BC2_uni_R. Per the source publication's procedure: Each sample was normalized by randomly selecting 1 million high-quality reads, each carrying a distinct molecular identifier. Instead of being binned into consensus sequences, reads that shared molecular identifiers were thrown out. MiTCR, run with a Q25 quality threshold and the strictest error-elimination algorithm, handled CDR3 identification, clonotype clustering and error correction. A nonparametric unseen species model using Euler transformation provided a lower-bound estimate of total TCR beta diversity. TCRdb reprocessing: public reads trimmed at Q25 with fastp, clones called with MiXCR, in-frame beta chains kept. Every entry covers one CDR3 protein and lists the most common genes and DNA from its rows. What appears here as the V and J calls and clone size reflects TCRdb's work, not the paper's. Present in this sample are roughly 800,000 distinct CDR3 sequences, roughly 64% of which were seen just once. The ten largest make up roughly 20% of the sample.

The CDR3 measures 14 amino acids from cysteine to phenylalanine. Here the CDR3 DNA is all that survives: 42 bases in frame from base 1. The junction carries 7 bases between V and J, which are trimmed by 4 bases and 0 bases respectively. The CDR1 and CDR2 encoded by the germline V gene (reference sequence) are DFQATT and SNEGSKA. Systemically healthy Caucasian individuals from Russia, 35 to 40 in total and aged roughly 6 to 90 years, were included as donors. Around 10 milliliters of peripheral blood were drawn from each donor into EDTA-treated Vacutainer tubes. Ficoll-Paque density-gradient centrifugation was used to isolate PBMCs, with at least 7 million per sample. Total RNA, at least 6 micrograms per sample, was extracted from PBMCs with Trizol reagent. For every donor, flow cytometry on a PBMC aliquot measured the percentage of naive CD45RAhigh/CD27high T cells. A note on this clonotype: What antigen it recognizes has not been identified. Per-base quality was not reported, and no clone a single base away is much larger than it.

This chain is built from TRBV20-1 and TRBJ2-6; TRBD2 is possibly the D segment (5 matching bases). The specimen sequenced was blood. The receptor was derived from a young man in good health. The CDR3 protein sequence reads: CSAIEGSGANVLTF. The nucleotide sequence is TGCAGTGCTATAGAGGGCTCTGGGGCCAACGTCCTGACTTTC.